The 26 T cell receptor beta chains in this list originate from one sample, sequenced in a study of cytomegalovirus exposure and HLA in healthy donors. Use of 60 Vbeta and 13 Jbeta primers characterized the PCR. Sequencing was performed with immunoSEQ multiplex PCR; in TCRdb, only in-frame clones are kept and a portion is missing. The sample includes fewer than 250,000 clones, 75% of them seen just once. Sequenced: PBMCs. These receptors were taken from a woman in her twenties or thirties in good health and CMV-seronegative.

The chain combines TRBV29-1 with TRBJ1-2; no clear D gene. CDR1 is SQVTM, CDR2 ANQGSEA, per germline. The CDR3 covers 11 residues. In nucleotides, the CDR3 is TGCACGGCGACAACTTACTATGGCTACACCTTC. Translation: CTATTYYGYTF.

This clone showed up just a few times. This chain joins TRBV7-2 and TRBJ2-3; weak D call: TRBD2 (5 bases). The germline gives CDR1 SGHTA, CDR2 FQGNSA. Trimming stripped 2 bases from V and 9 bases from J, with 9 bases between. This CDR3 contains 12 residues. This chain's CDR3 is CASSLSRETQYF. The CDR3, as DNA: TGTGCCAGCAGCTTATCGAGGGAAACGCAGTATTTT.

The V and J genes are TRBV5-8 and TRBJ2-3; D not resolved. CDR1 and CDR2 from the germline V gene are SGHTS and YDEGEE. V was shortened by 4 bases and J by 3 bases, with 6 bases between the two germline ends. The CDR3 has 12 residues. The CDR3 loop reads CASSPRTDTQYF. For the CDR3, the DNA is TGTGCCAGCAGCCCCAGAACAGATACGCAGTATTTT.

The rearrangement uses TRBV25-1 and TRBJ2-7; D perhaps matches TRBD1 (6 bases). Trimming took 1 base from V and 5 from J, leaving 12 bases between them. CDR1 MGHDK and CDR2 SYGVNS come from the germline V gene. The CDR3 sequence is 14 residues long. The chain's CDR3 is CASSEWGRGHEQYF. The CDR3 region has the DNA TGTGCCAGCAGTGAATGGGGCAGGGGACACGAGCAGTACTTC.

This chain links TRBV5-1 with TRBJ2-1; no clear D. Looked up from germline, CDR1 is SGHRS and CDR2 is YFSETQ. Trimming shortened V by 3 bases and J by 5 bases, and 18 bases separated the two germline ends. The CDR3 contains 16 residues. The CDR3 nucleotides read TGCGCCAGCAGCTATACCCAAGAACTAACCAACAATGAGCAGTTCTTC. Protein sequence: CASSYTQELTNNEQFF.

The chain links TRBV27 to TRBJ2-5; TRBD2 matches at 9 bases. Germline V gene sequence: CDR1 MNHEY, CDR2 SMNVEV (reference sequence). This CDR3 region has 16 residues. V was pared by 8 bases and J by 4 bases, with 14 bases of the junction left unmatched. Written as DNA, the CDR3 is TGTGCCAGCTCCGACCCCAGCGGACTAGCGCGAGAGACCCAGTACTTC. This sequence encodes CASSDPSGLARETQYF.

The chain employs TRBV6-1 and TRBJ1-1, with a weak D call TRBD1 (6 bases). Looked up from germline, CDR1 is MNHNS and CDR2 is SASEGT. There are 13 residues in the CDR3. V lost 5 bases and J 5 bases, leaving 12 bases between the germline ends. The CDR3 DNA reads TGTGCCAGCAGTTTGGACAGCGAGACTGAAGCTTTCTTT. It encodes CASSLDSETEAFF.

The chain carries TRBV7-9 and TRBJ1-1; TRBD1 matches 8 bases. The V segment lost 5 bases and the J segment 7 bases; nucleotides outside the gene matches: 6. Per germline, CDR1 SEHNR and CDR2 FQNEAQ (reference sequence). The CDR3 contains 13 residues. For the CDR3, the DNA is TGTGCCAGCAGCGGACAGGGCTTGAATGAAGCTTTCTTT. Protein product: CASSGQGLNEAFF.

This chain joins TRBV27 and TRBJ2-1; D call uncertain. Trimming left V 6 bases short and J 0 bases short, with 12 bases between. The CDR3 spans 15 residues. Per germline, CDR1 MNHEY and CDR2 SMNVEV (reference sequence). The CDR3 protein is CASRDGYSSYNEQFF. CDR3 bases: TGTGCCAGCAGAGACGGGTATAGCTCCTACAATGAGCAGTTCTTC.

The V gene is TRBV6-1, the J gene TRBJ1-1; D remains ambiguous. Germline lookup yields CDR1 MNHNS and CDR2 SASEGT. The CDR3 spans 13 residues. V was cut by 5 bases and J by 1 base, with 8 bases left in between. The CDR3 DNA reads as TGTGCCAGCAGTCCGAGTGGGAACACTGAAGCTTTCTTT. This codes for CASSPSGNTEAFF.

This clone was picked up a small number of times. The chain links TRBV7-2 to TRBJ2-3; possible D gene TRBD2, 5 bases. The CDR3 extends over 15 amino acids. V lost 0 bases, J lost 4 bases, and 11 bases lay in between. The V gene's germline CDR1 is SGHTA and CDR2 FQGNSA. Written as DNA, the CDR3 is TGTGCCAGCAGCTTAGCGCGTCGGGGTCCAGATACGCAGTATTTT. It is translated as CASSLARRGPDTQYF. Together with reference TRBV7-2 and TRBJ2-3, the CDR3 gives the full variable domain: GAGVSQSPSNKVTEKGKDVELRCDPISGHTALYWYRQSLGQGLEFLIYFQGNSAPDKSGLPSDRFSAERTGGSVSTLTIQRTQQEDSAVYLCASSLARRGPDTQYFGPGTRLTVL.

The V call is TRBV20-1, the J call TRBJ2-5; weak D call: TRBD1 (5 bases). The CDR3 contains 11 residues. Germline V gene lookup returns CDR1 DFQATT and CDR2 SNEGSKA (reference sequence). V lost 6 bases, J lost 4 bases, and 9 bases lay in between. The CDR3 loop reads CSAPRGETQYF. CDR3 coding DNA: TGCAGTGCGCCAAGGGGAGAGACCCAGTACTTC.

V usage is TRBV5-1 and J usage is TRBJ2-1, with 7 bases matching TRBD1. The V segment lost 0 bases and the J segment 2 bases; nucleotides outside the gene matches: 2. CDR1 is SGHRS, CDR2 YFSETQ, per germline. The CDR3 covers 15 residues. CDR3 sequence: CASSLGQGTYNEQFF. In DNA form, the CDR3 reads TGCGCCAGCAGCTTGGGACAGGGCACCTACAATGAGCAGTTCTTC.

The chain couples TRBV5-1 to TRBJ2-1, with D unresolved. Trimming removed 0 bases from V and 4 bases from J, with 5 bases in between. Germline CDR1 and CDR2: SGHRS and YFSETQ. The CDR3 extends over 13 amino acids. The CDR3 region is CASSLANYNEQFF. The CDR3 DNA follows: TGCGCCAGCAGCTTGGCCAATTACAATGAGCAGTTCTTC.

A few counts support this clone. The chain joins TRBV11-3 to TRBJ2-3, with 8 bases lining up with TRBD2. The CDR3 length is 17 residues. CDR1 is SGHNT and CDR2 is YENEEA in the germline V gene. The ends lost 2 bases at V and 0 bases at J; junction bases unmatched: 7. This chain's CDR3 is CASSLSSTSGSTDTQYF. Written as DNA, the CDR3 is TGTGCCAGCAGCTTAAGCTCCACTAGCGGTAGCACAGATACGCAGTATTTT. The complete variable domain, with remaining parts taken from reference TRBV11-3 and TRBJ2-3, reads EAGVVQSPRYKIIEKKQPVAFWCNPISGHNTLYWYLQNLGQGPELLIRYENEEAVDDSQLPKDRFSAERLKGVDSTLKIQPAELGDSAVYLCASSLSSTSGSTDTQYFGPGTRLTVL.

The rearrangement joins TRBV5-1 to TRBJ2-6; no firm D call. CDR1 and CDR2 (germline): SGHRS, YFSETQ. V lost 3 bases and J lost 0, with 13 bases in between. This CDR3 region has 17 residues. The CDR3 DNA follows: TGCGCCAGCAGCTACCTGGGCTCAACCTCTGGGGCCAACGTCCTGACTTTC. It encodes CASSYLGSTSGANVLTF.

The chain combines TRBV19 with TRBJ1-6; no clear D gene. Germline CDR1 reads LNHDA; CDR2 reads SQIVND (reference sequence). The ends were cut back, 6 bases at V and 13 bases at J, with 19 bases in the middle. The CDR3 length is 14 residues. The CDR3 DNA reads TGTGCCAGTAGCCCGGGTGTTGGAATGGGTCCCCTCCACTTT. Protein sequence: CASSPGVGMGPLHF.

This clone was counted once. The V call is TRBV6-5, the J call TRBJ2-1, with 7 bases identical to TRBD2. This CDR3 region has 14 residues. With 2 bases clipped from V and 9 bases from J, the junction kept 7 bases outside the gene matches. The germline CDR1 and CDR2 sequences are MNHEY and SVGAGI. The CDR3 is CASSYRREGVEQFF. The CDR3 region has the DNA TGTGCCAGCAGTTACAGGAGGGAGGGCGTTGAGCAGTTCTTC.

This sequence joins TRBV6-5 and TRBJ2-7; D may be TRBD1 (6 bases). Trimming cost V 6 bases and J 6 bases, with 18 bases left between them. The CDR3 has 14 residues. Germline lookup yields CDR1 MNHEY and CDR2 SVGAGI. The DNA for the CDR3 is TGTGCCAGCAGGGACCGACAGGTCCTAGGCGAGCAGTACTTC. The encoded protein is CASRDRQVLGEQYF.

This chain uses TRBV10-1 with TRBJ2-5, with 8 bases aligning to TRBD2. Germline lookup yields CDR1 WNHNN and CDR2 SYGVQD (reference sequence). After removal of 2 bases from V and 6 bases from J, the junction contained 11 bases not matched to a gene. The CDR3 loop spans 16 amino acids. CDR3 amino acids: CASSETGGILPQTQYF. The CDR3, as DNA: TGCGCCAGCAGTGAGACGGGGGGGATACTACCACAGACCCAGTACTTC.

V usage is TRBV27 and J usage is TRBJ1-1; 8 bases map to TRBD1. Germline CDR1 and CDR2: MNHEY and SMNVEV (reference sequence). The CDR3 consists of 12 residues. Unmatched junction bases numbered 4, after V lost 6 bases and J lost 7 bases. The CDR3 DNA reads as TGTGCCAGCAGGTCCGGGACAGGTGAAGCTTTCTTT. Residues: CASRSGTGEAFF.

V usage is TRBV14 and J usage is TRBJ2-5; D uncertain. This CDR3 has 13 residues. Per the germline V gene, CDR1 is SGHDN and CDR2 is FVKESK. Trimming stripped 5 bases from V and 2 bases from J, with 9 bases between. CDR3 bases: TGTGCCAGCAGCACACACGTACAAGAGACCCAGTACTTC. This codes for CASSTHVQETQYF.

The V and J genes are TRBV12-2 and TRBJ1-3; the D call of TRBD1 is as the table states it, not checked on the DNA. TRBV12-2 is marked as a pseudogene. CDR3 length: 14 amino acids. CDR3 in DNA: TGTGCAAGTCGCAACAGGGATAAGGGAAACACCATATATTTT. As protein: CASRNRDKGNTIYF.

This clone has just one count. The chain employs TRBV27 and TRBJ1-2, with D possibly being TRBD1 (6 bases). Germline V lookup: CDR1 MNHEY, CDR2 SMNVEV (reference sequence). The V end lost 10 bases, the J end lost 0 bases, and 15 bases lay between the germline ends. The CDR3 spans 14 residues. The CDR3 sequence: CATSITGPNYGYTF. CDR3 in DNA: TGTGCCACCTCCATCACAGGGCCTAACTATGGCTACACCTTC.

This clone was counted only a few times. Since a much larger clone is just one base distant, this may be a read error. J is TRBJ1-1 and V is TRBV19; tentatively, D is TRBD1 (5 bases). The CDR3 contains 16 residues. The V end was cut by 4 bases, the J end by 3 bases, with 18 bases between. In germline, CDR1 is LNHDA, CDR2 SQIVND (reference sequence). CDR3 bases: TGTGCCAGTAGTACGCTCGGGGGGAGGTGGGACACTGAAGCTTTCTTT. Residues: CASSTLGGRWDTEAFF.

This clone was seen only a few times. The gene calls are TRBV14 and TRBJ1-2; 11 bases are shared with TRBD1. Looked up from germline, CDR1 is SGHDN and CDR2 is FVKESK. J gave up 5 bases and V 4 bases, and 9 bases lay outside the gene matches. CDR3 length equals 16 residues. CDR3 nucleotides: TGTGCCAGCAGCCCCGGGACAGGGGGTAGGGGTTATGGCTACACCTTC. Translating gives CASSPGTGGRGYGYTF.